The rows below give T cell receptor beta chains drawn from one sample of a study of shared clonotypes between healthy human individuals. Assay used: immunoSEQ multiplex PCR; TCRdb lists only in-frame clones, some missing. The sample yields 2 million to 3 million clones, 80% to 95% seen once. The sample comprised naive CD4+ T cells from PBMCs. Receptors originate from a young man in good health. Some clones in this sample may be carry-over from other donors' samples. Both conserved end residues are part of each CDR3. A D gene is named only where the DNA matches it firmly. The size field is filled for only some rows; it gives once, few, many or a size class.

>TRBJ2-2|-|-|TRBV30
TGTGCCTGGAGCGATCCGGGATCGAGAAGGGGGGAGCTGTTTTTT
CAWSDPGSRRGELFF
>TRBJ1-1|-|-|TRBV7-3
TGTGCCAGCAGCTTACGGGGGGGTACTGAAGCTTTCTTT
CASSLRGGTEAFF
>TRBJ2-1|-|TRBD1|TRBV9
TGTGCCAGCAGCGTCACAGGGGTTAGCGATGAGCAGTTCTTC
CASSVTGVSDEQFF
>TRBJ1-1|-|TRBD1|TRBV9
TGTGCCAGCAGCGTAATACAGGGGGCGAAGGCTGAAGCTTTCTTT
CASSVIQGAKAEAFF
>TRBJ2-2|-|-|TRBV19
TGTGCCAGTACCCCCGGGACGAACACCGGGGAGCTGTTTTTT
CASTPGTNTGELFF
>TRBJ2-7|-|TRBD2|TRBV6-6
TGTGCCGCCCGCGCGAGACTAGCGGGAGAGATCTACGAGCAGTACTTC
CAARARLAGEIYEQYF
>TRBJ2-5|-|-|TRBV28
TGTGCCAGCACCGGGGAGACCCAGTACTTC
CASTGETQYF
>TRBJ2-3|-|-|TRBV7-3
TGTGCCAGCAGCCCGCCTCCCCGTGGCGGGGCTTCCACAGATACGCAGTATTTT
CASSPPPRGGASTDTQYF
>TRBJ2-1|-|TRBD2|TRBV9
TGTGCCAGCAGCCCCAGGACTAGCGGGAGCTCCTACAATGAGCAGTTCTTC
CASSPRTSGSSYNEQFF
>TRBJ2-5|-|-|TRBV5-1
TGCGCCAGCAGCGAGATACAAGAGACCCAGTACTTC
CASSEIQETQYF
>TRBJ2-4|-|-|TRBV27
TGTGCCAGCAGTTTTCTTTCGACCGGAGCCAAAAACATTCAGTACTTC
CASSFLSTGAKNIQYF
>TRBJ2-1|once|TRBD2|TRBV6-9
TGTGCCAGCCAACACGAGGAAGACCGGGCAGCGGGGAAAAGGGAGAATGAGCAGTTCTTC
CASQHEEDRAAGKRENEQFF
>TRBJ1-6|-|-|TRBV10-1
TGCGCCAGCAGCGCGGGACTTTATAATTCACCCCTCCACTTT
CASSAGLYNSPLHF
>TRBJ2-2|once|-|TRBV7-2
TGTGCCAGCAGCTTATTTCCAGGGCGGGTAGCCGGGGAGCTGTTTTTT
CASSLFPGRVAGELFF
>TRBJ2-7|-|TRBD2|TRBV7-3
TGTGCCAGCCAAGCCTGGCGGGAGTCCTACGAGCAGTACTTC
CASQAWRESYEQYF
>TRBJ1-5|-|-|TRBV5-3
TGTGCCAGAACCCAGGCCAAAGGGGATTCCAACCAGCCCCAGCATTTT
CARTQAKGDSNQPQHF
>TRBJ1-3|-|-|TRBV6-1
TGTGCCAGCAGTGAAAGGATCGGCGATGGAAACACCATATATTTT
CASSERIGDGNTIYF
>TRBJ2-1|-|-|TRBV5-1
TGCGCCAGCAGCTTAGAGGGGACCAAAATAAATGAGCAGTTCTTC
CASSLEGTKINEQFF
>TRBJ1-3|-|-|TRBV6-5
TGTGCCAGCAAGTTGGGTTCTGGAAACACCATATATTTT
CASKLGSGNTIYF
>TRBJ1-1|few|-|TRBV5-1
TGCGCCAGCAGCTTGGCGTTAGACACCCACACTGAAGCTTTCTTT
CASSLALDTHTEAFF
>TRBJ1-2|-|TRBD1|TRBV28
TGTGCCAGCAGTTCCTCACGCCGTCCCGGGACAGTTGAATTTGCTTTTAACTATGGCTACACCTTC
CASSSSRRPGTVEFAFNYGYTF
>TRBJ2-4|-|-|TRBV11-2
TGTGCCAGCAGCTTAGTAACAGGGTCATTCGTCATTCAGTACTTC
CASSLVTGSFVIQYF
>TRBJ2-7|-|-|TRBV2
TGTGCCAGCAGCCAGGTACAGGCTTCCTACGAGCAGTACTTC
CASSQVQASYEQYF
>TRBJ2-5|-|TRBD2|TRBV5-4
TGTGCCAGCAGTAGCGGGAGGGCCGGGGAGACCCAGTACTTC
CASSSGRAGETQYF
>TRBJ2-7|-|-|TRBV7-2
TGTGCCAGCAGCTTAAGGCGGCCTTACGAGCAGTACTTC
CASSLRRPYEQYF
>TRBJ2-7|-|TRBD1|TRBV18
TGTGCCAGCTCACACGGACAGGGGAATTCCTACGAGCAGTACTTC
CASSHGQGNSYEQYF
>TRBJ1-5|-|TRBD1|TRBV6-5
TGTGCCAGCAGGGGCAGGGGGGGTCAGCCCCAGCATTTT
CASRGRGGQPQHF
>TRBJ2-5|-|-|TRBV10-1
TGCGCCAGCAGTGGCAAGCAAGAGACCCAGTACTTC
CASSGKQETQYF
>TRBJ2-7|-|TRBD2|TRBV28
TGTGCCAGCAGTTTGCCCTCGGGGGGATTTAGCGCTCCCTCCTACGAGCAGTACTTC
CASSLPSGGFSAPSYEQYF
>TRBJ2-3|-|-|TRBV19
TGTGCCAGTAGTACGGGAAGAGGGGGGGATACGCAGTATTTT
CASSTGRGGDTQYF
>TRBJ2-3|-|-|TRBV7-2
TGTGCCAGCAGCTTAGAAGATACGCAGTATTTT
CASSLEDTQYF
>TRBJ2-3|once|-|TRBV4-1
TGCGCCAGCAGCCAAGATCGGATTAGTGGGGAGCAGTATTTT
CASSQDRISGEQYF
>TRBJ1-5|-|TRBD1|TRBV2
TGTGCCAGCAGTGAAGGGGACAGGGGCAATCAGCCCCAGCATTTT
CASSEGDRGNQPQHF
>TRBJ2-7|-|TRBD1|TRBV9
TGTGCCAGCAGCGTAGCCCCTGGGACAGCCTACGAGCAGTACTTC
CASSVAPGTAYEQYF
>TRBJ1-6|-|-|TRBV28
TGTGCCAGCAGTGGCGGGGTTGCCTATAATTCACCCCTCCACTTT
CASSGGVAYNSPLHF
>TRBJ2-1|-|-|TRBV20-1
TGCAGTGCTATTAACAATGAGCAGTTCTTC
CSAINNEQFF
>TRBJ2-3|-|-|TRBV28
TGTGCCAGCAGTTCAAGTGCAGGGGCGCTCACAGATACGCAGTATTTT
CASSSSAGALTDTQYF